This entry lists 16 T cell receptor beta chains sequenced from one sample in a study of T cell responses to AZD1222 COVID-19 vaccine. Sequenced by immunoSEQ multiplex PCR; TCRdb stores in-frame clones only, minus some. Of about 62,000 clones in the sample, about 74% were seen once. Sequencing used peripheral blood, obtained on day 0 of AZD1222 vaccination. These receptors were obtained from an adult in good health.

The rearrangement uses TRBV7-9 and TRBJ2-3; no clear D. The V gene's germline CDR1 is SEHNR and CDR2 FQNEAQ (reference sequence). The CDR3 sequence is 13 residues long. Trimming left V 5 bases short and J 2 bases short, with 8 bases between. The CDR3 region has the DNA TGTGCCAGCAGCCGCGACCTCACAGATACGCAGTATTTT. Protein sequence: CASSRDLTDTQYF.

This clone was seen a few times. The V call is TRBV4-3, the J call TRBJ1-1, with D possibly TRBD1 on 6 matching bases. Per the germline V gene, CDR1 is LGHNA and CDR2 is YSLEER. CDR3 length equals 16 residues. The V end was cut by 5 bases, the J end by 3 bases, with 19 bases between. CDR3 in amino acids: CASSARSGGGDTEAFF. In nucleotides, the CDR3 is TGCGCCAGCAGCGCAAGAAGTGGAGGGGGGGACACTGAAGCTTTCTTT.

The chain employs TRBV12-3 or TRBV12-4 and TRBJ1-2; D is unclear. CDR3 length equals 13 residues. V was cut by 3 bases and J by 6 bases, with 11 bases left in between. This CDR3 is CASSFSSLNGYTF. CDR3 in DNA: TGTGCCAGCAGTTTCAGCAGTTTAAATGGCTACACCTTC.

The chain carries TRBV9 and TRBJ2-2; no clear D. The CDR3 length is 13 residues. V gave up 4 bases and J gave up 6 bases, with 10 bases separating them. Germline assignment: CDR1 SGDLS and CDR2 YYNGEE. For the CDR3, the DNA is TGTGCCAGCAGCTTTCGAGCTGCCGGGGAGCTGTTTTTT. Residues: CASSFRAAGELFF.

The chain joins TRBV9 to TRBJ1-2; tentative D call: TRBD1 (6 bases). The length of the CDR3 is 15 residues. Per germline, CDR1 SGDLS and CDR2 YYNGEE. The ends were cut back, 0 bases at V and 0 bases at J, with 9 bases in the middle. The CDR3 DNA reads TGTGCCAGCAGCGTAGTGGGACACCCTAACTATGGCTACACCTTC. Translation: CASSVVGHPNYGYTF.

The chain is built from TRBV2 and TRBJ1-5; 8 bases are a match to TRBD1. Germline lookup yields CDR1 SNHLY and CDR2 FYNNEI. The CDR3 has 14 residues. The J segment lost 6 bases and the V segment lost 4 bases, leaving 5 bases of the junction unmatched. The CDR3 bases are TGTGCCAGCAGTGTCGGGACAGGCGGTCAGCCCCAGCATTTT. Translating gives CASSVGTGGQPQHF.

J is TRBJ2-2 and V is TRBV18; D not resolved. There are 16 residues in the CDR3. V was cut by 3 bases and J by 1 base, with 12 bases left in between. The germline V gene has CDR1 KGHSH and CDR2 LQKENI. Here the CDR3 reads CASSPESRLNTGELFF. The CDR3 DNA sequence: TGTGCCAGCTCACCGGAATCCCGATTGAACACCGGGGAGCTGTTTTTT.

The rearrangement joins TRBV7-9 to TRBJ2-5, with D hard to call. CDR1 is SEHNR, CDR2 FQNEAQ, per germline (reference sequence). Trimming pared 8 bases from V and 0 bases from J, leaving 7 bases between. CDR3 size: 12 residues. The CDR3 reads CASGIHQETQYF. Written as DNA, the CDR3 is TGTGCCAGCGGGATTCACCAAGAGACCCAGTACTTC.

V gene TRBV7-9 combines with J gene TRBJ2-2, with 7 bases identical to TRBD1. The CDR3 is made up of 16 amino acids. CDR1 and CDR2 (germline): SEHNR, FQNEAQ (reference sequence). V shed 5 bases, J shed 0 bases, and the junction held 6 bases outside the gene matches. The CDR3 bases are TGTGCCAGCAGCCCCGACAGGGCCCCGAACACCGGGGAGCTGTTTTTT. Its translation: CASSPDRAPNTGELFF.

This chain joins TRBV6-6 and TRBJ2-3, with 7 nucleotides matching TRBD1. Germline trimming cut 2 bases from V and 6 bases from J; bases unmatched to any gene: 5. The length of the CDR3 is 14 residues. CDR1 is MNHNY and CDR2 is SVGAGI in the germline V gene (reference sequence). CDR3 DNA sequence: TGTGCCAGCAGTTACAGAGGGGGCCGCGATACGCAGTATTTT. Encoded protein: CASSYRGGRDTQYF.

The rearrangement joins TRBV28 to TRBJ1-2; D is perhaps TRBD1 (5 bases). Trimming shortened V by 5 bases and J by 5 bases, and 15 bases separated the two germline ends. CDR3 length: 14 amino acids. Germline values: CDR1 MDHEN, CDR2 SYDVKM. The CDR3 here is CASSPPGGVYGYTF. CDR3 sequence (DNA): TGTGCCAGCAGTCCGCCGGGGGGGGTATATGGCTACACCTTC.

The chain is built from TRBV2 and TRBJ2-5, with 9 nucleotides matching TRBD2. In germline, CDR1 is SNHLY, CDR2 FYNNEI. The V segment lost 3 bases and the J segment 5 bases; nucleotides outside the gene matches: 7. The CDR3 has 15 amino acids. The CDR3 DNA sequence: TGTGCCAGCAGTGAGAATCTAGCGGGGTTGGAGACCCAGTACTTC. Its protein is CASSENLAGLETQYF. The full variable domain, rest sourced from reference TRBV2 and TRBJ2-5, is EPEVTQTPSHQVTQMGQEVILRCVPISNHLYFYWYRQILGQKVEFLVSFYNNEISEKSEIFDDQFSVERPDGSNFTLKIRSTKLEDSAMYFCASSENLAGLETQYFGPGTRLLVL.

The CDR3 sequence: CASSQDPGVNTEAFF. Here the CDR3 DNA reads TGCGCCAGCAGCCAAGATCCGGGAGTAAACACTGAAGCTTTCTTT. V is TRBV4-3 and J is TRBJ1-1; D remains ambiguous. Trimming took off 0 bases at V and 2 bases at J, with 10 bases between the two ends. Germline lookup yields CDR1 LGHNA and CDR2 YSLEER. CDR3 length equals 15 residues.

CDR3 protein: CASSSNWDTQYF. The CDR3 bases are TGTGCCAGCAGCTCCAATTGGGATACGCAGTATTTT. V gene TRBV7-9 combines with J gene TRBJ2-3; D gene unclear. The germline V gene has CDR1 SEHNR and CDR2 FQNEAQ (reference sequence). Trimming cost V 4 bases and J 6 bases, with 8 bases left between them. The CDR3 consists of 12 residues.

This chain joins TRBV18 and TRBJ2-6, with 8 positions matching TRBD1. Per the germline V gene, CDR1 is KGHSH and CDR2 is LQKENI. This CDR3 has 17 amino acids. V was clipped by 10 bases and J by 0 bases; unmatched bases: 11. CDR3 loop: CATSGQAAVSGANVLTF. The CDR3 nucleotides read TGTGCCACCTCGGGACAGGCGGCCGTCTCTGGGGCCAACGTCCTGACTTTC. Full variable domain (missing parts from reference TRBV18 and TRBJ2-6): NAGVMQNPRHLVRRRGQEARLRCSPMKGHSHVYWYRQLPEEGLKFMVYLQKENIIDESGMPKERFSAEFPKEGPSILRIQQVVRGDSAAYFCATSGQAAVSGANVLTFGAGSRLTVL.

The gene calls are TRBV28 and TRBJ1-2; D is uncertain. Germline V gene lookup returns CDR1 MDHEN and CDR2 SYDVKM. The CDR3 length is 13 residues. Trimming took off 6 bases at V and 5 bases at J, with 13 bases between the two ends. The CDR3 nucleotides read TGTGCCAGCAGGGGTGCTCCTACTTATGGCTACACCTTC. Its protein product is CASRGAPTYGYTF.